This T cell receptor beta chain was recorded in a study of blood T cell repertoires in COVID-19. The overall study: T cells, B-cell-depleted T cells, or PBMCs provided the cDNA or gDNA that served as material.

Residents of over 20 US areas, aged roughly 18 to 95 years, made up the participants. Participants reported their clinical history, and cohort assignment relied on those reports. The CDR3 is 14 residues long. The ends were cut back, 4 bases at V and 0 bases at J, with 10 bases in the middle. Germline-derived CDR1 and CDR2 are SGHRS and YFSETQ. Profiling relied on immunoSEQ multiplex PCR, and the TCRdb table lists in-frame clones only, not all of them. Among just over 300,000 clones listed, approximately 83% were seen once. What was sequenced was PBMCs or T cells enriched from blood (not recorded which). This TCR came from a man aged 25-40 years who had recovered from COVID-19. This chain connects TRBV5-1 to TRBJ1-2; D is ambiguous. The CDR3 spells CASSIEPSNYGYTF. In nucleotides, the CDR3 is TGCGCCAGCAGCATAGAGCCTTCTAACTATGGCTACACCTTC.